This T cell receptor (beta chain) originates from a study of long-term antiretroviral therapy in people with HIV. Study-wide points: Control repertoires displayed wider CDR3 length ranges than the HIV repertoires.

Regarding this clone: Antigen unknown.

With survey level as its setting, the immunoSEQ assay was v3.0. Per sample, sequencing targeted roughly 35,000-50,000 T-cell genomes. TCRdb's copy holds only in-frame clones and misses some; the assay was immunoSEQ multiplex PCR. The sample has some 19,000 clones; approximately 89% are singletons. This CDR3 is built from 13 residues. Germline V gene lookup returns CDR1 SGHTA and CDR2 FQGTGA. The germline V and J ends were trimmed by 5 bases and 5 bases, with 13 bases remaining between them. The material sequenced was unsorted PBMCs, taken roughly 2.5 years after starting antiretroviral therapy. This chain connects TRBV7-3 to TRBJ2-7; D is undetermined. This clonotype was sampled from a woman in her forties or fifties with HIV. This chain's CDR3 is CASSPRGVDEQYF. CDR3 DNA: TGTGCCAGCAGCCCGCGAGGTGTGGACGAGCAGTACTTC.